A selection of T cell receptor beta chains follows, all from one sample in a study of blood T cells in healthy people across ages. TCRdb used MiXCR to reprocess the 5' RACE reads, holding one entry per CDR3 protein. The top ten hold 3% to 4% of the sample, which has around 520,000 distinct CDR3 sequences, about 25% seen once. These same data were also listed under a study on T cells of mothers and their children.

Sequencing input: blood. These receptors all stem from a boy between 2 and 10 years old in good health. Both conserved end residues are part of each CDR3. The D gene is left open where the match is weak. Expanded clones are given a class, and other clones once, few, many or no size at all.

>TRBV27|TRBJ2-1|14|TRBD1|NA
CAGSPWDRVDEQFF
TGTGCCGGCAGTCCCTGGGACAGGGTCGATGAGCAGTTCTTC
>TRBV7-9|TRBJ2-1|15|NA|few
CASSSDPSNYNEQFF
TGTGCCAGCAGCTCGGACCCTAGTAATTACAATGAGCAGTTCTTC
>TRBV20-1|TRBJ2-5|14|TRBD2|few
CSAKTGTSTETQYF
TGCAGTGCTAAAACCGGGACTAGCACAGAGACCCAGTACTTC
>TRBV10-3|TRBJ2-2|17|TRBD2|NA
CAVSPRAGGMNTGELFF
TGTGCCGTCTCCCCCCGAGCGGGGGGAATGAACACCGGGGAGCTGTTTTTT
>TRBV6-1|TRBJ2-5|16|TRBD1|NA
CASRRESRDRGETQYF
TGTGCCAGCAGGCGAGAATCCCGGGACAGGGGAGAGACCCAGTACTTC
>TRBV12-3/TRBV12-4|TRBJ1-2|13|NA|NA
CASSFRGAGGYTF
TGTGCCAGCAGTTTTCGGGGGGCTGGTGGCTACACCTTC
>TRBV29-1|TRBJ2-3|14|NA|NA
CSGQTGKGTDTQYF
TGCAGCGGGCAGACGGGAAAGGGGACAGATACGCAGTATTTT
>TRBV12-3/TRBV12-4|TRBJ2-7|13|NA|NA
CASSPLHFHEQYF
TGTGCCAGCAGTCCGCTACACTTTCACGAGCAGTACTTC
>TRBV6-6|TRBJ2-3|15|TRBD1|NA
CASSEGQGATDTQYF
TGTGCCAGCAGCGAGGGACAGGGGGCCACAGATACGCAGTATTTT
>TRBV7-9|TRBJ2-5|12|NA|few
CASSRRPETQYF
TGTGCCAGCAGCCGACGTCCGGAGACCCAGTACTTC
>TRBV5-4|TRBJ1-4|14|TRBD1|few
CASSSGQDSEKLFF
TGTGCCAGCAGCTCGGGACAGGATTCTGAAAAACTGTTTTTT
>TRBV6-6|TRBJ1-2|11|NA|NA
CASIFGNGYTF
TGTGCCAGCATATTCGGGAATGGCTACACCTTC
>TRBV12-3/TRBV12-4|TRBJ2-1|13|TRBD1|few
CASSLTGFNEQFF
TGTGCCAGCAGTCTGACAGGGTTCAATGAGCAGTTCTTC
>TRBV10-3|TRBJ2-7|17|TRBD1|NA
CAISGGQGTHQPYEQYF
TGTGCCATCAGTGGGGGACAGGGGACGCACCAACCCTACGAGCAGTACTTC
>TRBV12-3/TRBV12-4|TRBJ1-1|14|NA|NA
CASNTARVITEAFF
TGTGCCAGCAATACCGCCAGGGTCATCACTGAAGCTTTCTTT